This T cell receptor (beta chain) is from a study of OX40 agonist ivuxolimab in advanced cancers. To note about this clone: The antigen is undetermined.

Regarding the study as a whole: Relative to CD4+, CD8+ T cells held more expanded clones on average.

Libraries were prepared by immunoSEQ multiplex PCR; TCRdb keeps only in-frame clonotypes and omits some of them. The sample carries more than 65,000 clones, roughly 90% recorded once. This TCR was sampled from an adult with an advanced solid tumor such as melanoma, head and neck, liver or kidney cancer. Sequencing used CD4+ or CD8+ T cells sorted from blood, obtained in a trial of the OX40 agonist ivuxolimab.

This CDR3 reads CASLPSSRRTDTQYF. CDR3 coding DNA: TGTGCCAGCCTCCCCTCTAGCCGACGAACAGATACGCAGTATTTT. This chain uses TRBV5-4 with TRBJ2-3, with a tentative D call TRBD2 (5 bases). V lost 7 bases, J lost 3 bases, and 18 bases lay in between. The CDR3 length is 15 residues. The germline V gene encodes CDR1 SGHNT and CDR2 YYREEE (reference sequence).